A single sample is the source of the 8 T cell receptor beta chains below, sequenced in a study of cytomegalovirus exposure and HLA in healthy donors. PCR was performed using 60 Vbeta and 13 Jbeta primers. Repertoires were generated with immunoSEQ multiplex PCR, while TCRdb's copy carries only in-frame clones and drops some. In all, the sample yields some 41,000 clones. Sequenced: PBMCs. Receptors were obtained from a man younger than 45 in good health and CMV-seronegative.

The chain carries TRBV19 and TRBJ1-1, with 7 bases aligning to TRBD1. CDR3 size: 15 residues. Germline V gene data show CDR1 as LNHDA and CDR2 as SQIVND (reference sequence). Trimming at V came to 4 bases and at J to 0 bases, leaving 5 bases not matched to a gene. CDR3 coding DNA: TGTGCCAGTAGTAACCCGGACAGGTTGAACACTGAAGCTTTCTTT. This encodes CASSNPDRLNTEAFF.

This chain uses TRBV7-3 with TRBJ2-5; D possibly corresponds to TRBD2 (6 bases). Trimming removed 0 bases at V and 5 bases at J, with 13 bases between. Germline lookup yields CDR1 SGHTA and CDR2 FQGTGA. CDR3 length: 15 amino acids. The CDR3 sequence: CASSLTGGSGETQYF. In DNA form, the CDR3 reads TGTGCCAGCAGCTTAACAGGAGGGTCCGGGGAGACCCAGTACTTC.

This chain joins TRBV29-1 and TRBJ2-1, with D unclear. Per germline, CDR1 SQVTM and CDR2 ANQGSEA. The length of the CDR3 is 10 residues. The CDR3 nucleotides are TGCAGAGAGAGTTCCAATGAGCAGTTCTTC. This sequence encodes CRESSNEQFF.

DNA for the CDR3: TGTGCCAGCAGTACACAACGGGGGGCCTACGAGCAGTACTTC. The encoded protein is CASSTQRGAYEQYF. The rearrangement links TRBV6-1 to TRBJ2-7; the match to TRBD2 covers 7 bases. CDR1 is MNHNS and CDR2 is SASEGT in the germline V gene. The CDR3 spans 14 residues. The junction had 6 bases not matched to a gene; V was cut back by 5 bases and J by 2 bases.

The genes are TRBV6-1 and TRBJ2-7, with D perhaps TRBD1 (5 bases). V dropped 2 bases and J dropped 2 bases, with 16 bases sitting between them. Germline CDR1 is MNHNS and CDR2 is SASEGT. This CDR3 region has 16 residues. For the CDR3, the DNA is TGTGCCAGCAGTGAATCAGGGTCTTTCCCCGCCTACGAGCAGTACTTC. This codes for CASSESGSFPAYEQYF.

The chain carries TRBV27 and TRBJ1-2, with D unresolved. This CDR3 is 14 amino acids long. Germline V gives CDR1 MNHEY, CDR2 SMNVEV (reference sequence). Trimming pared 5 bases from V and 4 bases from J, leaving 14 bases between. The CDR3 sequence: CASSPPYQVYGYTF. The CDR3 nucleotides are TGTGCCAGCAGTCCCCCCTACCAGGTCTATGGCTACACCTTC.

V and J are TRBV5-1 and TRBJ1-1; no firm D call. The ends were cut back, 2 bases at V and 0 bases at J, with 5 bases in the middle. The CDR3 sequence is 13 residues long. Per germline, CDR1 SGHRS and CDR2 YFSETQ. The CDR3: CASSLQLNTEAFF. The CDR3, as DNA: TGCGCCAGCAGCTTACAACTGAACACTGAAGCTTTCTTT.

J is TRBJ2-7 and V is TRBV7-8; 7 bases map to TRBD2. The CDR3 is made up of 13 amino acids. The J segment lost 6 bases and the V segment lost 5 bases, leaving 7 bases of the junction unmatched. CDR1 is SGHVS, CDR2 FQNEAQ, per germline. The CDR3, as DNA: TGTGCCAGCAGCGGGCTAGCGGCATCCGAGCAGTACTTC. Translated, it gives CASSGLAASEQYF.